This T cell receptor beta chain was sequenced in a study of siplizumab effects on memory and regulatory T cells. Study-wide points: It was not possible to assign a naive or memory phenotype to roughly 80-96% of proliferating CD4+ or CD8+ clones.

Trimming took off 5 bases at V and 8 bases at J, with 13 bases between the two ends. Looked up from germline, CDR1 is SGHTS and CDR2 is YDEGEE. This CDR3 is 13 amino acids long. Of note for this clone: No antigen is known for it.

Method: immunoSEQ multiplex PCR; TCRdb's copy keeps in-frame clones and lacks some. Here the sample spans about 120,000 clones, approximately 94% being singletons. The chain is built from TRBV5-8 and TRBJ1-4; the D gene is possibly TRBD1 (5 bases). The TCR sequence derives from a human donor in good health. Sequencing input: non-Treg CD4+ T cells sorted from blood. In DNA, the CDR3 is TGTGCCAGCAGAAGGGACGCATTCGAAAAACTGTTTTTT. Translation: CASRRDAFEKLFF. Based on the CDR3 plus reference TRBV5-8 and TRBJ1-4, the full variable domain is EAGVTQSPTHLIKTRGQQATLRCSPISGHTSVYWYQQALGLGLQFLLWYDEGEERNRGNFPPRFSGRQFPNYSSELNVNALELEDSALYLCASRRDAFEKLFFGSGTQLSVL.